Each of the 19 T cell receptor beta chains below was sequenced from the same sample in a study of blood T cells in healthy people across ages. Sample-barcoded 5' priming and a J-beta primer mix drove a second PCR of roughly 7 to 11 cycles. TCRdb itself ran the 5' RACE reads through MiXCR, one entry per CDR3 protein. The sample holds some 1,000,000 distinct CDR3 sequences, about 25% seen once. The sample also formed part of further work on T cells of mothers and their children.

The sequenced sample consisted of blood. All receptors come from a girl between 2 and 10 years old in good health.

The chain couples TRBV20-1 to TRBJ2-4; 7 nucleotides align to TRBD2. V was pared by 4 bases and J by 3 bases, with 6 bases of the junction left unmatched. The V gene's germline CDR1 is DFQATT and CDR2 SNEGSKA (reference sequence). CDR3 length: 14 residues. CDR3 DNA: TGCAGTGCTACGGCGGGAGACGGCAAAAACATTCAGTACTTC. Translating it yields CSATAGDGKNIQYF.

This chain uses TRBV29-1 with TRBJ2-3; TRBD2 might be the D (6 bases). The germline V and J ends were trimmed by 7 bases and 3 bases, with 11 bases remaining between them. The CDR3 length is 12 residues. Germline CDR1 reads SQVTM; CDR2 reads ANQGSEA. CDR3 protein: CSGRELTDTQYF. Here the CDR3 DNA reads TGCAGCGGCCGGGAGTTGACAGATACGCAGTATTTT.

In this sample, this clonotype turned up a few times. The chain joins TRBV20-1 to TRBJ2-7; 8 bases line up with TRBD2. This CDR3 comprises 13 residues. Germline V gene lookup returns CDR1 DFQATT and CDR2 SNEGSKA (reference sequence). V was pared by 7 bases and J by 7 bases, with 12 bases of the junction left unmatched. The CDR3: CSVLREVVFEQYF. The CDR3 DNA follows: TGCAGTGTCCTGCGGGAGGTAGTATTTGAGCAGTACTTC.

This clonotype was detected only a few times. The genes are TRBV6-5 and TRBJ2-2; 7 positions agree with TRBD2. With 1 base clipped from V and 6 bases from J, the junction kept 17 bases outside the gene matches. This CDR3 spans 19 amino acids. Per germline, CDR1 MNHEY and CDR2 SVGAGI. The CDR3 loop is CASSYLTSGGESRSGELFF. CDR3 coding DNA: TGTGCCAGCAGTTACTTGACTAGTGGGGGGGAGTCCCGTTCCGGGGAGCTGTTTTTT.

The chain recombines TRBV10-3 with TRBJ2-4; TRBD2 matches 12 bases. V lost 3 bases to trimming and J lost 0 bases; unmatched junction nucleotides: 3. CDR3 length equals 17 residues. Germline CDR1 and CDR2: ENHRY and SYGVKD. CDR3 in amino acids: CAISETGLAGAKNIQYF. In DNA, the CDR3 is TGTGCCATCAGTGAAACGGGACTAGCGGGAGCCAAAAACATTCAGTACTTC.

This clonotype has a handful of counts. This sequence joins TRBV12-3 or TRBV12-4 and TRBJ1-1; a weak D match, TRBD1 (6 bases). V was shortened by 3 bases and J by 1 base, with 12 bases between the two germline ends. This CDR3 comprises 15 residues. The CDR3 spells CASSFGGSPNTEAFF. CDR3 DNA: TGTGCCAGCAGTTTTGGGGGCTCCCCGAACACTGAAGCTTTCTTT.

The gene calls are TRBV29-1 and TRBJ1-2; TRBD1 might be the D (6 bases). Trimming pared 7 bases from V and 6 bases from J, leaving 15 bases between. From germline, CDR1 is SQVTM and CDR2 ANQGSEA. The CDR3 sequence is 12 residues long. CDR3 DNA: TGCAGCGCTCGGATTCGACAGGATGGCTACACCTTC. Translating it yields CSARIRQDGYTF.

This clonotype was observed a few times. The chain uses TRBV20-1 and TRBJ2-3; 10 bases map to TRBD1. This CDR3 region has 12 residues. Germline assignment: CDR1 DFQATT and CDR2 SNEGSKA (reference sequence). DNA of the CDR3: TGCTGCGGGACAGGGGACACAGATACGCAGTATTTT. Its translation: CCGTGDTDTQYF.

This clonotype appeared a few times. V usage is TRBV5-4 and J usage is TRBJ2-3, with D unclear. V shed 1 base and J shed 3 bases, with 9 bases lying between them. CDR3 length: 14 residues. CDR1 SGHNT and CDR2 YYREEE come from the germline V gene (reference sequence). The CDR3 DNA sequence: TGTGCCAGCAGCTTGTGGGTTGATACAGATACGCAGTATTTT. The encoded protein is CASSLWVDTDTQYF.

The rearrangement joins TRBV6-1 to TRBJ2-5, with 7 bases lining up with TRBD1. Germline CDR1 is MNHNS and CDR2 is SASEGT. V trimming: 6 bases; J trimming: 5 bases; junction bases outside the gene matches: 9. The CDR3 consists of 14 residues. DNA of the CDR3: TGTGCCAGCAGGGTGACAGGGCGGACGGAGACCCAGTACTTC. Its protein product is CASRVTGRTETQYF.

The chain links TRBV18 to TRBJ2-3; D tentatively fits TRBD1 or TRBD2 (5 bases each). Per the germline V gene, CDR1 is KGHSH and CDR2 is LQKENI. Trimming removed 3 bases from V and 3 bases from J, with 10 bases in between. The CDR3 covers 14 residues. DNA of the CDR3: TGTGCCAGCTCACCGGGACCAACGACAGATACGCAGTATTTT. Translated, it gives CASSPGPTTDTQYF.

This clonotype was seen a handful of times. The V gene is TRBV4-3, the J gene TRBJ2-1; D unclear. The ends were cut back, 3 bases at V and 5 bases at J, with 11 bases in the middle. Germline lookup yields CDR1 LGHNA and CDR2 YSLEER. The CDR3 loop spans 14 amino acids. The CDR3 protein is CASSHRRWDNEQFF. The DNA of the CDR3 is TGCGCCAGCAGCCACCGTAGATGGGACAATGAGCAGTTCTTC.

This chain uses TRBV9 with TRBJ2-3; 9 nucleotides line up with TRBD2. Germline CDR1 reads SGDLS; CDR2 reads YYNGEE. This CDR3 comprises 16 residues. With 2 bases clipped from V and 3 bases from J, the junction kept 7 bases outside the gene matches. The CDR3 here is CASSVQELAGTDTQYF. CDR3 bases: TGTGCCAGCAGCGTTCAGGAGCTAGCGGGGACAGATACGCAGTATTTT.

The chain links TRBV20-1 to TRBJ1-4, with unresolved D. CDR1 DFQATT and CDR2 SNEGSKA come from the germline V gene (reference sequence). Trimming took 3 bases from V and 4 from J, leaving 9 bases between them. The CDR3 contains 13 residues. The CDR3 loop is CSASSPFNEKLFF. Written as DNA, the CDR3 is TGCAGTGCTAGTTCCCCGTTTAATGAAAAACTGTTTTTT.

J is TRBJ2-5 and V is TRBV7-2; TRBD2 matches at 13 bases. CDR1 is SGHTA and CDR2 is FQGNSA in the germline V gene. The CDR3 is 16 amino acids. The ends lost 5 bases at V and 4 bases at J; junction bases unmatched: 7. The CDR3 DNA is TGTGCCAGCAGCAACGGACTAGCGGGGGAGAGAGAGACCCAGTACTTC. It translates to CASSNGLAGERETQYF. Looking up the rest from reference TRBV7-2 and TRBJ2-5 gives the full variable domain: GAGVSQSPSNKVTEKGKDVELRCDPISGHTALYWYRQSLGQGLEFLIYFQGNSAPDKSGLPSDRFSAERTGGSVSTLTIQRTQQEDSAVYLCASSNGLAGERETQYFGPGTRLLVL.

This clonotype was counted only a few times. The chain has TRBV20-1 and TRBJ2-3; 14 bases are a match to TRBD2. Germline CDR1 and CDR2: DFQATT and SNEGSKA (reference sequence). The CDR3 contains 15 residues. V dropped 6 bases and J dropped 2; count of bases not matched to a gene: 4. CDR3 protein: CSATGLAGVTDTQYF. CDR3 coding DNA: TGCAGTGCAACGGGACTAGCGGGGGTCACAGATACGCAGTATTTT.

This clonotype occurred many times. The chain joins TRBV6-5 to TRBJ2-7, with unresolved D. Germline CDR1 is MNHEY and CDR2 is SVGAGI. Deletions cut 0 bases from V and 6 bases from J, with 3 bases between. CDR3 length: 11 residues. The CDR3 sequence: CASSYSGEQYF. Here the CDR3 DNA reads TGTGCCAGCAGTTACTCGGGCGAGCAGTACTTC.

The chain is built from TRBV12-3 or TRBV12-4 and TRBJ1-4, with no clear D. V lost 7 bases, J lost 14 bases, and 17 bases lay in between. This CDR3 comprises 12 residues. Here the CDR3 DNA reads TGTGCCAGCACCGACATCTCGAGAAATCTGTTTTTT. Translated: CASTDISRNLFF.

CDR3 coding DNA: TGTGCCAGCAGTTACAACAGCAACTACGAGCAGTACTTC. Protein sequence: CASSYNSNYEQYF. The chain links TRBV6-6 to TRBJ2-1; unclear D gene. With the DNA end fitting TRBJ2-7 better, the J assignment may be wrong. From germline, CDR1 is MNHNY and CDR2 SVGAGI (reference sequence). This CDR3 spans 13 amino acids.